This entry lists 18 T cell receptor beta chains sequenced from one sample in a study of blood T cell repertoires in COVID-19. TCRdb's table, derived via immunoSEQ multiplex PCR, lists solely in-frame clones and lacks some. The profile shows 150,000 to 200,000 clones, roughly 80% of them singletons. Specimen: peripheral blood. All receptors derive from a man between 65 and 85 years old with acute or convalescent COVID-19.

V is TRBV28 and J is TRBJ1-1, with D perhaps matching TRBD1 (6 bases). Trimming cost V 5 bases and J 4 bases, with 8 bases left between them. This CDR3 contains 12 residues. The germline gives CDR1 MDHEN, CDR2 SYDVKM. CDR3 DNA: TGTGCCAGCAGTACAGGGTTCACTGAAGCTTTCTTT. Protein product: CASSTGFTEAFF.

Concerning this clone itself: At one end, the junction sequence differs from germline, possibly due to a read error. The J gene is TRBJ1-5, the V gene TRBV5-4; TRBD1 matches at 9 bases. The V gene's germline CDR1 is SGHNT and CDR2 YYREEE (reference sequence). The CDR3 spans 16 residues. The CDR3 DNA reads as TGTGCCAGCAGCTTGGAGCGGGACAGGGAGAATCAGCCCCAAAATTTT. This codes for CASSLERDRENQPQNF.

This clone was seen a single time. The chain carries TRBV6-5 and TRBJ2-3; D unresolved. Trimming left V 5 bases short and J 4 bases short, with 7 bases between. Germline-derived CDR1 and CDR2 are MNHEY and SVGAGI. This CDR3 contains 12 residues. The CDR3 DNA reads TGTGCCAGCAGTCCCCTACCAGATACGCAGTATTTT. This gives the protein CASSPLPDTQYF.

The V and J genes are TRBV10-2 and TRBJ2-1, with D possibly TRBD2 on 5 matching bases. Trimming left V 0 bases short and J 4 bases short, with 10 bases between. Germline lookup yields CDR1 WSHSY and CDR2 SAAADI. There are 15 residues in the CDR3. The CDR3 nucleotides read TGCGCCAGCAGTGAGTCCTCGGACTCGTACAATGAGCAGTTCTTC. This sequence encodes CASSESSDSYNEQFF.

The V and J genes are TRBV6-5 and TRBJ2-1; the match to TRBD1 covers 11 bases. J lost 8 bases, V lost 7 bases, and 7 bases had no gene match. The CDR3 runs to 14 residues. CDR1 is MNHEY, CDR2 SVGAGI, per germline. The CDR3 nucleotides read TGTGCCAGCAAGGACACGGGACAGGGGGATGAGCAGTTCTTC. Encoded protein: CASKDTGQGDEQFF.

The rearrangement links TRBV7-8 to TRBJ1-2; D remains ambiguous. This CDR3 has 16 residues. Germline V gives CDR1 SGHVS, CDR2 FQNEAQ. The V gene lost 5 bases and the J gene lost 4 bases, with 20 bases spanning the gap. This chain's CDR3 is CASSRERQSTRYGYTF. As DNA, the CDR3 is TGTGCCAGCAGCCGAGAGCGTCAGAGTACACGCTATGGCTACACCTTC.

V and J are TRBV5-1 and TRBJ2-2; no firm D call. The ends were cut back, 1 base at V and 1 base at J, with 5 bases in the middle. Germline loops: CDR1 SGHRS, CDR2 YFSETQ. There are 14 residues in the CDR3. As DNA, the CDR3 is TGCGCCAGCAGCTTGCTAGGGAACACCGGGGAGCTGTTTTTT. Its protein product is CASSLLGNTGELFF.

The J gene is TRBJ2-1, the V gene TRBV5-1, with 12 bases lining up with TRBD2. The CDR3 spans 15 residues. Germline V gene lookup returns CDR1 SGHRS and CDR2 YFSETQ. V dropped 4 bases and J dropped 7; count of bases not matched to a gene: 6. The CDR3 DNA is TGCGCCAGCAGCCTCGCCGGGACTAGCGGGAATGAGCAGTTCTTC. Amino acids: CASSLAGTSGNEQFF.

V gene TRBV5-4 combines with J gene TRBJ1-1; 7 positions match TRBD1. J lost 5 bases, V lost 0 bases, and 7 bases had no gene match. The CDR3 consists of 15 residues. CDR1 SGHNT and CDR2 YYREEE come from the germline V gene (reference sequence). For the CDR3, the DNA is TGTGCCAGCAGCTTGGCCCAGGGGGACTGGACTGAAGCTTTCTTT. Encoded protein: CASSLAQGDWTEAFF.

This clone was counted between two and nine times. V usage is TRBV2 and J usage is TRBJ1-4; 10 positions agree with TRBD1. This CDR3 region has 14 residues. V shed 4 bases, J shed 8 bases, and the junction held 4 bases outside the gene matches. Germline V CDR1 and CDR2: SNHLY, FYNNEI. For the CDR3, the DNA is TGTGCCAGCAGTGCGACAGGGGGCTTGGAAAAACTGTTTTTT. Protein product: CASSATGGLEKLFF.

V is TRBV28 and J is TRBJ2-2; 7 bases map to TRBD1. V lost 5 bases and J lost 0; bases outside the gene matches: 6. The length of the CDR3 is 16 residues. Germline loops: CDR1 MDHEN, CDR2 SYDVKM. The CDR3 DNA reads as TGTGCCAGCAGTACTACAGGGGCCTCGAACACCGGGGAGCTGTTTTTT. Translated: CASSTTGASNTGELFF. The entire variable domain, with the rest obtained from reference TRBV28 and TRBJ2-2, is as follows: DVKVTQSSRYLVKRTGEKVFLECVQDMDHENMFWYRQDPGLGLRLIYFSYDVKMKEKGDIPEGYSVSREKKERFSLILESASTNQTSMYLCASSTTGASNTGELFFGEGSRLTVL.

V gene TRBV29-1 combines with J gene TRBJ1-1; 9 positions agree with TRBD1. CDR1 and CDR2 (germline): SQVTM, ANQGSEA. J was trimmed by 1 base and V by 7 bases; bases with no gene match: 4. The CDR3 spans 13 residues. The DNA of the CDR3 is TGCAGCGCCAAGGGACAGGGGAACACTGAAGCTTTCTTT. Residues: CSAKGQGNTEAFF.

This rearrangement joins TRBV24-1 to TRBJ2-3; tentatively, D is TRBD1 (5 bases). The CDR3 is 16 amino acids. V lost 3 bases, J lost 2 bases, and 14 bases lay in between. Germline V gene lookup returns CDR1 KGHDR and CDR2 SFDVKD. CDR3 in amino acids: CATSDPEDSHTDTQYF. The CDR3 nucleotides read TGTGCCACCAGTGATCCCGAAGACAGCCACACAGATACGCAGTATTTT.

This clone appeared once. The gene calls are TRBV6-5 and TRBJ1-2, with 7 bases lining up with TRBD1. The trim removed 6 bases at V and 8 bases at J, leaving 15 bases unmatched. This CDR3 comprises 15 residues. The germline CDR1 and CDR2 sequences are MNHEY and SVGAGI. CDR3 sequence: CASRKPTGQVAGYTF. As DNA, the CDR3 is TGTGCCAGCAGGAAACCGACAGGGCAAGTCGCGGGCTACACCTTC.

J is TRBJ2-1 and V is TRBV5-1; 8 bases fit TRBD1. J gave up 7 bases and V 3 bases, and 6 bases lay outside the gene matches. In germline, CDR1 is SGHRS, CDR2 YFSETQ. The CDR3 is 14 residues long. The CDR3 sequence: CASSYRQGTNEQFF. CDR3 sequence (DNA): TGCGCCAGCAGCTACAGACAGGGGACGAATGAGCAGTTCTTC.

The rearrangement links TRBV5-1 to TRBJ1-2, with D possibly TRBD1 on 5 matching bases. The V end was cut by 2 bases, the J end by 6 bases, with 17 bases between. CDR1 and CDR2 from the germline V gene are SGHRS and YFSETQ. The CDR3 loop spans 15 amino acids. CDR3 nucleotide sequence: TGCGCCAGCAGCTTAGGGGTCTCCCCTGCAGATGGCTACACCTTC. It codes for CASSLGVSPADGYTF.

Written as DNA, the CDR3 is TGTGCCAGCAGCCAAGACTCTGGCAGGGGTTACGAGCAGTACTTC. Its translation: CASSQDSGRGYEQYF. The chain recombines TRBV14 with TRBJ2-7, with D perhaps TRBD1 (6 bases). Trimming removed 0 bases at V and 4 bases at J, with 13 bases between. The CDR3 spans 15 residues. The V gene's germline CDR1 is SGHDN and CDR2 FVKESK.

This rearrangement joins TRBV5-1 to TRBJ2-2; D is possibly TRBD1 (6 bases). V gave up 2 bases and J gave up 6 bases, with 17 bases separating them. The CDR3 contains 16 residues. Germline CDR1 and CDR2: SGHRS and YFSETQ. The CDR3 region has the DNA TGCGCCAGCAGCTTTATAGGGACAATCAATGCCGGGGAGCTGTTTTTT. Translated, it gives CASSFIGTINAGELFF. Together with reference TRBV5-1 and TRBJ2-2, the CDR3 gives the full variable domain: KAGVTQTPRYLIKTRGQQVTLSCSPISGHRSVSWYQQTPGQGLQFLFEYFSETQRNKGNFPGRFSGRQFSNSRSEMNVSTLELGDSALYLCASSFIGTINAGELFFGEGSRLTVL.